Below are 30 T cell receptor beta chains sequenced from a single sample in a study of OX40 agonist ivuxolimab in advanced cancers. Data came from immunoSEQ multiplex PCR; TCRdb stores just in-frame clones and leaves some out. The sample consists of roughly 56,000 clones, about 82% of them appearing once. The sample was CD4+ or CD8+ T cells sorted from blood, taken in a trial of the OX40 agonist ivuxolimab. Every receptor here comes from an adult with an advanced solid tumor such as melanoma, head and neck, liver or kidney cancer.

The V gene is TRBV5-1, the J gene TRBJ2-4; perhaps TRBD1 as D (6 bases). The V and J ends lost 0 bases and 8 bases respectively, with 9 bases between them. Germline CDR1 reads SGHRS; CDR2 reads YFSETQ. This CDR3 has 13 residues. CDR3 in amino acids: CASSLDRVDIQYF. CDR3 coding DNA: TGCGCCAGCAGCTTGGACAGGGTGGACATTCAGTACTTC.

The chain recombines TRBV7-6 with TRBJ2-7, with TRBD2 matching over 10 bases. The CDR3 has 15 residues. Trimming took 5 bases from V and 5 from J; bases not matched to a gene: 9. The germline V gene has CDR1 SGHVS and CDR2 FNYEAQ. CDR3 sequence: CASSRLLAGVDEQYF. In DNA form, the CDR3 reads TGTGCCAGCAGCCGCCTTCTAGCGGGGGTCGACGAGCAGTACTTC. Complete variable domain (other parts from reference TRBV7-6 and TRBJ2-7): GAGVSQSPRYKVTKRGQDVALRCDPISGHVSLYWYRQALGQGPEFLTYFNYEAQQDKSGLPNDRFSAERPEGSISTLTIQRTEQRDSAMYRCASSRLLAGVDEQYFGPGTRLTVT.

V usage is TRBV6-5 and J usage is TRBJ1-5; 8 bases are shared with TRBD1. The CDR3 consists of 15 residues. Germline CDR1 MNHEY, CDR2 SVGAGI. J gave up 2 bases and V 5 bases, and 5 bases lay outside the gene matches. The CDR3 protein is CASSPRGQGNQPQHF. The CDR3 DNA reads TGTGCCAGCAGTCCCAGGGGGCAGGGCAATCAGCCCCAGCATTTT.

The V gene is TRBV5-1, the J gene TRBJ2-7; 7 bases map to TRBD1. The germline V gene encodes CDR1 SGHRS and CDR2 YFSETQ. Unmatched junction bases numbered 11, after V lost 4 bases and J lost 1 base. The CDR3 has 16 residues. The CDR3 DNA is TGCGCCAGCAGCAGAACAACCGGGACAGCATCCTACGAGCAGTACTTC. As protein: CASSRTTGTASYEQYF.

J is TRBJ1-3 and V is TRBV28; D remains unclear. In germline, CDR1 is MDHEN, CDR2 SYDVKM. There are 10 residues in the CDR3. V gave up 8 bases and J gave up 4 bases, with 3 bases separating them. CDR3: CASLGNTIYF. The CDR3 DNA sequence: TGTGCCAGCTTGGGAAACACCATATATTTT.

J is TRBJ2-3 and V is TRBV2, with D unresolved. The length of the CDR3 is 13 residues. Germline V gene data show CDR1 as SNHLY and CDR2 as FYNNEI. Between the trimmed V and J ends, which lost 6 bases and 3 bases, there was a span of 10 bases. The CDR3 nucleotides are TGTGCCAGCAGCCTCATCCGGACAGATACGCAGTATTTT. It yields the protein CASSLIRTDTQYF.

The chain uses TRBV9 and TRBJ2-7, with TRBD1 matching 10 bases. This CDR3 spans 17 amino acids. Germline trimming cut 4 bases from V and 4 bases from J; bases unmatched to any gene: 14. The V gene's germline CDR1 is SGDLS and CDR2 YYNGEE. CDR3 protein: CASSPDGTGVDYYEQYF. CDR3 sequence (DNA): TGTGCCAGCAGCCCAGACGGGACAGGGGTTGATTATTACGAGCAGTACTTC.

The genes are TRBV30 and TRBJ2-3; no definite D call. Trimming pared 3 bases from V and 1 base from J, leaving 11 bases between. CDR1 and CDR2 from the germline V gene are GTSNPN and SVGIG (reference sequence). CDR3 length: 14 residues. The chain's CDR3 is CAWRGYSGTDTQYF. The CDR3 region has the DNA TGTGCCTGGAGGGGGTATTCGGGCACAGATACGCAGTATTTT.

The chain links TRBV7-9 to TRBJ2-7, with D hard to call. In germline, CDR1 is SEHNR, CDR2 FQNEAQ (reference sequence). There are 15 residues in the CDR3. Trimming stripped 5 bases from V and 3 bases from J, with 17 bases between. CDR3 bases: TGTGCCAGCAGCCCCAAGACGGCGATCCTCTACGAGCAGTACTTC. It yields the protein CASSPKTAILYEQYF.

This chain joins TRBV6-1 and TRBJ2-2, with D possibly being TRBD2 (5 bases). Trimming took off 6 bases at V and 2 bases at J, with 13 bases between the two ends. Germline V gives CDR1 MNHNS, CDR2 SASEGT. This CDR3 contains 15 residues. CDR3 DNA: TGTGCCAGCAGGGACCGACTACGAAACACCGGGGAGCTGTTTTTT. This encodes CASRDRLRNTGELFF.

V gene TRBV19 combines with J gene TRBJ1-5, with 8 bases lining up with TRBD1. With 6 bases clipped from V and 8 bases from J, the junction kept 9 bases outside the gene matches. CDR3 length: 14 amino acids. Germline CDR1 and CDR2: LNHDA and SQIVND (reference sequence). This chain's CDR3 is CASSSQGGIEPQHF. DNA for the CDR3: TGTGCCAGTAGCTCACAGGGGGGTATAGAGCCCCAGCATTTT. The full variable domain, rest sourced from reference TRBV19 and TRBJ1-5, is DGGITQSPKYLFRKEGQNVTLSCEQNLNHDAMYWYRQDPGQGLRLIYYSQIVNDFQKGDIAEGYSVSREKKESFPLTVTSAQKNPTAFYLCASSSQGGIEPQHFGDGTRLSIL.

The sample holds one count of this clone. The chain couples TRBV6-5 to TRBJ1-5, with D perhaps matching TRBD1 (6 bases). The germline V gene encodes CDR1 MNHEY and CDR2 SVGAGI. The CDR3 has 16 residues. V was shortened by 0 bases and J by 5 bases, with 14 bases between the two germline ends. CDR3 sequence reads: CASSYSRRGGYQPQHF. The CDR3 DNA reads TGTGCCAGCAGTTACTCGAGAAGGGGGGGCTATCAGCCCCAGCATTTT.

The J gene is TRBJ1-6, the V gene TRBV28; D is perhaps TRBD1 (5 bases). CDR3 length: 19 amino acids. In germline, CDR1 is MDHEN, CDR2 SYDVKM. V lost 6 bases and J 0 bases, leaving 21 bases between the germline ends. The CDR3 loop reads CASRGTGRRADSYNSPLHF. CDR3 sequence (DNA): TGTGCCAGCAGGGGGACCGGGAGGAGGGCTGACTCCTATAATTCACCCCTCCACTTT.

The chain uses TRBV28 and TRBJ1-1; D uncertain. The CDR3 consists of 16 residues. CDR1 MDHEN and CDR2 SYDVKM come from the germline V gene. The germline V and J ends were trimmed by 5 bases and 0 bases, with 16 bases remaining between them. CDR3 sequence: CASSRRHAALNTEAFF. In DNA, the CDR3 is TGTGCCAGCAGTCGCCGTCACGCAGCGCTGAACACTGAAGCTTTCTTT.

J is TRBJ2-2 and V is TRBV5-1, with D maybe TRBD1 (6 bases). This CDR3 has 16 amino acids. Between the trimmed V and J ends, which lost 2 bases and 0 bases, there was a span of 11 bases. From germline, CDR1 is SGHRS and CDR2 YFSETQ. Here the CDR3 reads CASSLRTETNTGELFF. The CDR3 bases are TGCGCCAGCAGCTTAAGGACAGAAACGAACACCGGGGAGCTGTTTTTT.

The chain has TRBV6-5 and TRBJ2-5; D perhaps matches TRBD1 (5 bases). The CDR3 is 13 amino acids. Looked up from germline, CDR1 is MNHEY and CDR2 is SVGAGI. Between the trimmed V and J ends, which lost 5 bases and 1 base, there was a span of 8 bases. The CDR3 DNA sequence: TGTGCCAGCAGTCGACAGATCCAAGAGACCCAGTACTTC. Amino acid sequence: CASSRQIQETQYF.

The chain is built from TRBV11-1 and TRBJ2-5; a weak D match, TRBD1 (6 bases). The assigned J gene may be wrong: the sequence end matches TRBJ2-7 better. CDR3 length: 13 amino acids. The germline V gene encodes CDR1 SGHAT and CDR2 FQDESV (reference sequence). CDR3: CASRYTGNHEQYF. The CDR3 DNA reads as TGTGCCAGCAGATACACAGGGAACCACGAGCAGTACTTC.

The rearrangement links TRBV2 to TRBJ2-5; TRBD2 matches at 8 bases. Per the germline V gene, CDR1 is SNHLY and CDR2 is FYNNEI. Trimming cost V 7 bases and J 5 bases; bases outside gene matches: 6. This CDR3 comprises 13 residues. In DNA, the CDR3 is TGTGCCAGCAAGCGGGGGCAGGGGGAGACCCAGTACTTC. This sequence encodes CASKRGQGETQYF.

As concerns this clone: The germline gene is not matched at one end of the junction; a read error may be the cause. The chain links TRBV9 to TRBJ1-1; D is unresolved. Germline CDR1 SGDLS, CDR2 YYNGEE. There are 12 residues in the CDR3. CDR3 loop: CASSPRNIEAFF. The CDR3 DNA is TGTGCCAGCAGCCCAAGAAACATTGAAGCTTTCTTT.

This rearrangement joins TRBV27 to TRBJ1-5; no clear D gene. The CDR3 consists of 13 residues. CDR1 MNHEY and CDR2 SMNVEV come from the germline V gene (reference sequence). V was clipped by 3 bases and J by 6 bases, with 9 bases between them. The CDR3 DNA is TGTGCCAGCAGTTTCTCCCTCAGTCAGCCCCAGCATTTT. This encodes CASSFSLSQPQHF.

J is TRBJ1-3 and V is TRBV11-2; perhaps TRBD1 as D (5 bases). CDR3 length: 16 residues. The V gene's germline CDR1 is SGHAT and CDR2 FQNNGV. Trimming took 1 base from V and 0 from J, leaving 10 bases between them. CDR3 in DNA: TGTGCCAGCAGCTTAGGATTGGGGGGCTCTGGAAACACCATATATTTT. Encoded protein: CASSLGLGGSGNTIYF.

This CDR3 is CASSLKSGQGSNQPQHF. The CDR3 region has the DNA TGTGCCAGCAGCCTAAAGAGCGGACAGGGTAGCAATCAGCCCCAGCATTTT. J is TRBJ1-5 and V is TRBV7-2; 8 bases are shared with TRBD1. Germline CDR1 is SGHTA and CDR2 is FQGNSA. Losses at the gene ends were 5 bases for V and 0 bases for J; bases not matched to a gene: 9. The CDR3 totals 17 residues.

The chain links TRBV5-1 to TRBJ1-2; 10 nucleotides match TRBD1. The V gene's germline CDR1 is SGHRS and CDR2 YFSETQ. The V and J ends lost 4 bases and 2 bases, in that order; junction bases with no gene match: 2. The CDR3 is 14 residues long. The CDR3 reads CASSPGQGNYGYTF. The CDR3 region has the DNA TGCGCCAGCAGCCCGGGACAGGGGAACTATGGCTACACCTTC.

The CDR3 DNA follows: TGTGCCATCAGTGAGTCGAGAGGGGATAATGAAAAACTGTTTTTT. It specifies CAISESRGDNEKLFF. J is TRBJ1-4 and V is TRBV10-3; a possible D gene is TRBD1 (5 bases). The CDR3 extends over 15 amino acids. V gave up 0 bases and J gave up 4 bases, with 9 bases separating them. Per germline, CDR1 ENHRY and CDR2 SYGVKD.

V usage is TRBV27 and J usage is TRBJ1-5; 7 nucleotides agree with TRBD1. From germline, CDR1 is MNHEY and CDR2 SMNVEV (reference sequence). The CDR3 contains 16 residues. V dropped 5 bases and J dropped 7; count of bases not matched to a gene: 14. CDR3 residues: CASSKRGRGGEQPQHF. Here the CDR3 DNA reads TGTGCCAGCAGTAAAAGGGGGCGCGGTGGCGAACAGCCCCAGCATTTT.

The chain carries TRBV2 and TRBJ2-7; D gene ambiguous. V gave up 8 bases and J gave up 0 bases, with 11 bases separating them. Germline loops: CDR1 SNHLY, CDR2 FYNNEI. The length of the CDR3 is 13 residues. In DNA, the CDR3 is TGTGCCAGCGTCCTGACGGACTCCTACGAGCAGTACTTC. Residues: CASVLTDSYEQYF.

V and J are TRBV19 and TRBJ2-2, with TRBD1 matching over 8 bases. The CDR3 consists of 14 residues. With 7 bases clipped from V and 4 bases from J, the junction kept 5 bases outside the gene matches. The germline V gene encodes CDR1 LNHDA and CDR2 SQIVND (reference sequence). The CDR3, as DNA: TGTGCCAGTACCCAGGGGGCGGGCACCGGGGAGCTGTTTTTT. Translation gives CASTQGAGTGELFF.

The CDR3 here is CASSPPGQRNTDTQYF. In DNA form, the CDR3 reads TGTGCCAGCAGCCCCCCGGGACAGCGAAACACAGATACGCAGTATTTT. This chain connects TRBV9 to TRBJ2-3; 7 positions match TRBD1. CDR3 length equals 16 residues. J was trimmed by 2 bases and V by 4 bases; bases with no gene match: 10. Germline V gene data show CDR1 as SGDLS and CDR2 as YYNGEE.

The V and J genes are TRBV7-3 and TRBJ2-7; tentatively, D is TRBD1 (6 bases). Trimming removed 2 bases from V and 0 bases from J, with 11 bases in between. This CDR3 comprises 15 residues. Germline CDR1 reads SGHTA; CDR2 reads FQGTGA. This CDR3 reads CASSLDGQRSYEQYF. CDR3 sequence (DNA): TGTGCCAGCAGCTTAGATGGACAGCGCTCCTACGAGCAGTACTTC.

The chain recombines TRBV6-6 with TRBJ1-5; D gene ambiguous. Germline loops: CDR1 MNHNY, CDR2 SVGAGI (reference sequence). With 0 bases removed from V and 0 bases from J, the gap between germline ends came to 6 bases. The length of the CDR3 is 15 residues. The CDR3 coding sequence is TGTGCCAGCAGTTACTCCAGCTATAGCAATCAGCCCCAGCATTTT. It translates to CASSYSSYSNQPQHF.